This T cell receptor (beta chain) was obtained from a study of blood T cell repertoires in COVID-19. Study context: Acute and convalescent COVID-19 samples came from the United States, Italy and Spain. PBMCs, B-cell-depleted T cells, or T cells were the source of the cDNA or gDNA that made up the material.

As handled by the study authors: Amplification from reference gene primers served as the basis for estimated nucleated cell counts. The assay was immunoSEQ multiplex PCR, and TCRdb's table has in-frame clones only and misses some. From that table come the V and J calls and clone size; the DNA was used to work out D and trimming. The table has approximately 120,000 clones, around 82% seen once. V was trimmed by 4 bases and J by 0 bases, leaving 13 bases between them. This CDR3 comprises 15 residues. Germline assignment: CDR1 SGHRS and CDR2 YFSETQ. The V call is TRBV5-1, the J call TRBJ1-1, with D unresolved. The sequencing input was peripheral blood. This clonotype was obtained from a human donor in a cohort sampled during active or convalescent COVID-19. The DNA of the CDR3 is TGCGCCAGCAGCCCACAAATCGGGGTGAACACTGAAGCTTTCTTT. Its protein product is CASSPQIGVNTEAFF. Full variable domain (outside the CDR3, taken from reference TRBV5-1 and TRBJ1-1): KAGVTQTPRYLIKTRGQQVTLSCSPISGHRSVSWYQQTPGQGLQFLFEYFSETQRNKGNFPGRFSGRQFSNSRSEMNVSTLELGDSALYLCASSPQIGVNTEAFFGQGTRLTVV.